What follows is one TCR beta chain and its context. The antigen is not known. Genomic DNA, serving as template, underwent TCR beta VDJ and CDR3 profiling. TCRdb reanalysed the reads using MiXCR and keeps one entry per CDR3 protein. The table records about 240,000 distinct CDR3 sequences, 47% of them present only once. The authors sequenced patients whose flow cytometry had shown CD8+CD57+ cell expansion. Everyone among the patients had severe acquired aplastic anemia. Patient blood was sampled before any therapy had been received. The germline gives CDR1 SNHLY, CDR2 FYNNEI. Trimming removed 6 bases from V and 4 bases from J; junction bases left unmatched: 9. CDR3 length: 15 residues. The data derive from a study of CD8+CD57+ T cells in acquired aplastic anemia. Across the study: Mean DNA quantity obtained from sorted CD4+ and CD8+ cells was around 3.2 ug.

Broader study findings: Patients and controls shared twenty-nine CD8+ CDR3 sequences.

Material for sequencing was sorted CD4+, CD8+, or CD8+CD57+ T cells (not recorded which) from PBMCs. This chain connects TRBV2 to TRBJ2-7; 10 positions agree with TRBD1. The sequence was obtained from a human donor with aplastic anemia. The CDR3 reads CASSLAGTGEYEQYF. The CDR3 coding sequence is TGTGCCAGCAGCTTGGCCGGGACAGGGGAATACGAGCAGTACTTC.